Listed below are T cell receptor beta chains from one sample, sequenced in a study of blood T cell repertoires in COVID-19. Clones were read by immunoSEQ multiplex PCR, and TCRdb kept only the in-frame ones, dropping some. This repertoire shows around 300,000 clones, 70% to 90% found once; its top ten account for roughly 6.3%. Sequences were obtained from peripheral blood. The receptors here all came from a woman between 50 and 59 years old with COVID-19, enrolled during active disease. Both conserved end residues are part of each CDR3. A D gene is named only where the DNA matches it firmly. Rows may omit the clone size; those that give it use once, few, many or a size class.

V	D	J	size	CDR3	DNA
TRBV30	.	TRBJ2-7	.	CAWSALQVVGEQYF	TGTGCCTGGAGTGCCCTTCAGGTGGTTGGGGAGCAGTACTTC
TRBV9	TRBD2	TRBJ2-7	.	CASSVGLAAYEQYF	TGTGCCAGCAGCGTAGGACTAGCGGCCTACGAGCAGTACTTC
TRBV29-1	TRBD2	TRBJ2-7	.	CSVVAGAYEQYF	TGCAGCGTTGTAGCGGGAGCCTACGAGCAGTACTTC
TRBV25-1	TRBD1	TRBJ2-1	.	CASTQGYNEQFF	TGTGCCAGCACACAGGGGTACAATGAGCAGTTCTTC
TRBV25-1	.	TRBJ2-2	.	CASSGGLLNTGELFF	TGTGCCAGCAGTGGAGGACTCTTGAACACCGGGGAGCTGTTTTTT
TRBV5-1	TRBD1	TRBJ1-2	.	CASSNRTGGDYTF	TGCGCCAGCAGCAACCGGACAGGGGGGGATTACACCTTC
TRBV18	TRBD1	TRBJ2-3	once	CASSPGTGDTDTQYF	TGTGCCAGCTCACCCGGGACAGGGGACACAGATACGCAGTATTTT
TRBV6-6	TRBD1	TRBJ1-1	.	CASSPTGPMNTEAFF	TGTGCCAGCAGCCCGACAGGGCCAATGAACACTGAAGCTTTCTTT
TRBV19	.	TRBJ2-7	once	CASSETRSYEQYF	TGTGCCAGTAGTGAGACACGATCCTACGAGCAGTACTTC
TRBV9	.	TRBJ2-1	.	CASSARPGTSSYNEQFF	TGTGCCAGCAGCGCCCGACCGGGTACTAGCTCCTACAATGAGCAGTTCTTC
TRBV19	TRBD2	TRBJ2-7	.	CASSIDRDKVLAVSYEQYF	TGTGCCAGTAGTATAGATCGGGACAAGGTACTAGCGGTCTCCTACGAGCAGTACTTC
TRBV7-3	TRBD1	TRBJ1-1	once	CASSPAGQGSSEAFF	TGTGCCAGCAGCCCTGCGGGACAGGGATCGTCTGAAGCTTTCTTT
TRBV5-1	TRBD2	TRBJ2-1	.	CASSLLSGTTYNEQFF	TGCGCCAGCAGCTTGCTTAGCGGGACCACCTACAATGAGCAGTTCTTC
TRBV6-5	.	TRBJ2-1	.	CASGTLYNEQFF	TGTGCCAGTGGGACTTTATACAATGAGCAGTTCTTC
TRBV6-5	.	TRBJ2-7	.	CASSYSGGSYEQYF	TGTGCCAGCAGTTACTCGGGAGGTTCCTACGAGCAGTACTTC
TRBV13	TRBD1	TRBJ2-7	.	CASSDRGQAPYEQYF	TGTGCCAGCAGCGATAGGGGACAGGCACCCTACGAGCAGTACTTC
TRBV27	TRBD1	TRBJ2-7	.	CASSTGTGSPSYEQYF	TGTGCCAGCAGTACGGGGACAGGTTCCCCCTCCTACGAGCAGTACTTC
TRBV21-1	.	TRBJ2-7	few	CASSSLAYEQYF	TGTGCCAGCAGCAGCCTAGCCTACGAGCAGTACTTC
TRBV7-3	.	TRBJ2-7	.	CASSLWAAGSYEQYF	TGTGCCAGCAGCTTGTGGGCAGCCGGCTCCTACGAGCAGTACTTC
TRBV7-8	TRBD1	TRBJ1-5	.	CASSRGTVSNQPQHF	TGTGCCAGCAGCCGAGGGACAGTTAGCAATCAGCCCCAGCATTTT
TRBV5-1	.	TRBJ2-3	.	CASRWATDTQYF	TGCGCCAGCCGTTGGGCCACAGATACGCAGTATTTT
TRBV5-1	TRBD2	TRBJ2-3	once	CASSSIPIAGGPTDTQYF	TGCGCCAGCAGCTCCATTCCCATAGCGGGAGGGCCCACAGATACGCAGTATTTT
TRBV4-2	TRBD2	TRBJ2-1	.	CASSQVGLAGAQYNEQFF	TGTGCCAGCAGCCAAGTGGGACTAGCGGGAGCGCAGTACAATGAGCAGTTCTTC
TRBV30	TRBD1	TRBJ1-2	.	CAWDRGRNYGYTF	TGTGCCTGGGACAGGGGACGAAACTATGGCTACACCTTC
TRBV5-6	.	TRBJ1-4	.	CASSGTGVGEKLFF	TGTGCCAGCAGCGGGACGGGGGTTGGTGAAAAACTGTTTTTT
TRBV5-1	TRBD1	TRBJ1-2	.	CASRPDRDYYYGYTF	TGCGCCAGCAGGCCCGACAGGGATTATTACTATGGCTACACCTTC
TRBV5-4	TRBD1	TRBJ2-7	.	CASSLGAKGGGYEQYF	TGTGCCAGCAGCCTGGGGGCCAAAGGGGGCGGCTACGAGCAGTACTTC
TRBV18	TRBD2	TRBJ2-1	.	CASSQMTSGRTNEQFF	TGTGCCAGCTCACAGATGACTAGCGGGAGAACCAATGAGCAGTTCTTC
TRBV5-1	TRBD2	TRBJ2-1	.	CASSSRTSGRDPYNEQFF	TGCGCCAGCAGCTCGCGTACTAGCGGGAGGGATCCCTACAATGAGCAGTTCTTC
TRBV4-1	.	TRBJ1-2	.	CASSQENRASYGYTF	TGCGCCAGCAGCCAAGAAAACAGGGCCTCATATGGCTACACCTTC
TRBV7-8	.	TRBJ2-2	once	CASSLAGYSNTGELFF	TGTGCCAGCAGCTTAGCGGGCTATTCGAACACCGGGGAGCTGTTTTTT
TRBV5-8	TRBD1	TRBJ2-3	.	CASSFTGASTDTQYF	TGTGCCAGCAGCTTTACAGGGGCATCCACAGATACGCAGTATTTT
TRBV9	.	TRBJ1-5	.	CASGASNSNQPQHF	TGTGCCAGCGGGGCATCCAATAGCAATCAGCCCCAGCATTTT
TRBV4-1	.	TRBJ1-1	.	CASSQALRVSNTEAFF	TGCGCCAGCAGCCAAGCATTGCGGGTATCGAACACTGAAGCTTTCTTT
TRBV10-2	TRBD2	TRBJ2-1	.	CASRQGLAPQNEQFF	TGCGCCAGCAGACAAGGACTAGCGCCCCAAAATGAGCAGTTCTTC
TRBV6-6	TRBD1	TRBJ1-4	.	CASSYGQVTTNEKLFF	TGTGCCAGCAGTTATGGACAGGTCACAACTAATGAAAAACTGTTTTTT
TRBV24-1	.	TRBJ2-3	.	CATERGDTQYF	TGTGCCACCGAAAGGGGAGATACGCAGTATTTT